This T cell receptor (beta chain) comes out of a study of naive and memory T cell subsets. This clonotype was recorded at least ten times. Its target is unknown. The beta constant-region primer was an equimolar mix of two oligonucleotides covering TRBC1 and TRBC2. The ligated cDNA underwent four PCR rounds using SP2 and nested alpha and beta constant-region primers. TCRdb redid the calling of the UMI-ligation and nested PCR reads with MiXCR, one entry per CDR3 protein. Counted here are over 8,500 distinct CDR3 sequences, around 5.4% occurring once; the ten biggest clones make up around 59%. General observations from the study: Over 90% of naive TCR sequences appeared only once after error correction, unlike memory subsets.

CDR1 MDHEN and CDR2 SYDVKM come from the germline V gene. Trimming removed 6 bases from V and 7 bases from J, with 15 bases in between. There are 14 residues in the CDR3. The sequence came from a human donor in good health. V is TRBV28 and J is TRBJ1-4; possibly TRBD1 for D (6 bases). Sequenced input: CD4+ TEMRA cells from blood. Subset specified: effector memory re-expressing CD45RA, CD45RA+ CD27-. CDR3 loop: CASRGQNVVEKLFF. CDR3 in DNA: TGTGCCAGCAGAGGACAGAACGTGGTTGAAAAACTGTTTTTT.